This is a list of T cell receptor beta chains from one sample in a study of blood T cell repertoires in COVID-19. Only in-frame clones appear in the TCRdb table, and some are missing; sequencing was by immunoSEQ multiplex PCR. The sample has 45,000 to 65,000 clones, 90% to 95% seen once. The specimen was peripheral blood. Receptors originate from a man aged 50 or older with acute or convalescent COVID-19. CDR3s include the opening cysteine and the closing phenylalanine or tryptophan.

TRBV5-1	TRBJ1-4	CASSFQGSTNEKLFF
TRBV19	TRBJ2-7	CASSPWGSGSSYEQYF
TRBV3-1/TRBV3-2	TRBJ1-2	CASSQDSQGGYGYTF
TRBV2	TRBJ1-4	CASALREPRAEKLFF
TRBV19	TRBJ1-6	CASPGQGGSPLHF
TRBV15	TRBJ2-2	CATSRDRHTGELFF
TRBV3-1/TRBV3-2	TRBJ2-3	CASSQEKLAGVTDTQYF
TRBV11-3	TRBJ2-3	CASSSARTGPQYF
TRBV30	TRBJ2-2	CAWSRDRVRPAGELFF
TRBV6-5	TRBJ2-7	CASSPSGGSYEQYF
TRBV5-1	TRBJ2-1	CASSLDSSYNEQFF
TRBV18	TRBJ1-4	CASSPLPGPNEKLFF
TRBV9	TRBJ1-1	CASSVDPGQGGWGAFF
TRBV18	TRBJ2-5	CASSKQGSGETQYF
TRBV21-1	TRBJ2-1	CASSKALVLATEQFF
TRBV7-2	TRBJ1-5	CASSSRPITSNQPQHF
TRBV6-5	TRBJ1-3	CASSPRALGTIYF
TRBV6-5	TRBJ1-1	CASSYGSGYDSEAFF
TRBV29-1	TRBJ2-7	CSVEVARQPYEQYF
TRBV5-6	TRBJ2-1	CASSTDNEQFF
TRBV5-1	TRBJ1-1	CASSLEGGIATEAFF
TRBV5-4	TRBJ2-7	CASSLGGGAKAYEQYF
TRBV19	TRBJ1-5	CASSIGGQGNQPQHF
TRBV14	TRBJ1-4	CASSQDVREKLFF
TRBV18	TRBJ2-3	CASSPPQGIYDTQYF
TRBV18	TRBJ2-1	CASSDREDRKNEQFF
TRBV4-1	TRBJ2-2	CASSPQGTGELFF
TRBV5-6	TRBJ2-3	CASSKDWPSTDTQYF
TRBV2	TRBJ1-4	CASRPTDREKLFF
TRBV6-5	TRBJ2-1	CASSQTSNEQFF
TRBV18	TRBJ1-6	CASSPKSRSPKSSYNSPLHF
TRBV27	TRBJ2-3	CASSLGSGTGTLAQYF
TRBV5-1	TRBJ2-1	CASSLGLAGNEQFF
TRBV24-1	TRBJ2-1	CATSDRSGTSRYNEQFF
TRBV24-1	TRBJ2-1	CATSASGSGYNEQFF
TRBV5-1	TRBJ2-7	CASSSSSGSYEQYF
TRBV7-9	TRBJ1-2	CASSYGQGVRYGYTF
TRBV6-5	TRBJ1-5	CASSLTRSNQPQHF
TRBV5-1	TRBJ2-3	CASTPAGTDTQYF
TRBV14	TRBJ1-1	CASSLQGLTEAFF
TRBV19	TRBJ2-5	CASSGDRGWKETQYF
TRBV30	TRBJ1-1	CAWSTLNTEAFF
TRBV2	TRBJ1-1	CASSEALVGIPEAFF
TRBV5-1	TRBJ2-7	CASSLSSSGSGYEQYF
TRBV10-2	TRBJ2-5	CASSEAGLQETQYF
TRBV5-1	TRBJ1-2	CASGDRANYGYTF
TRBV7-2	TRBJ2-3	CASSLNRVRDTQYF
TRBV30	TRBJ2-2	CAWSAGLANTGELFF
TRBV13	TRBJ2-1	CASSVRTVGYNEQFF